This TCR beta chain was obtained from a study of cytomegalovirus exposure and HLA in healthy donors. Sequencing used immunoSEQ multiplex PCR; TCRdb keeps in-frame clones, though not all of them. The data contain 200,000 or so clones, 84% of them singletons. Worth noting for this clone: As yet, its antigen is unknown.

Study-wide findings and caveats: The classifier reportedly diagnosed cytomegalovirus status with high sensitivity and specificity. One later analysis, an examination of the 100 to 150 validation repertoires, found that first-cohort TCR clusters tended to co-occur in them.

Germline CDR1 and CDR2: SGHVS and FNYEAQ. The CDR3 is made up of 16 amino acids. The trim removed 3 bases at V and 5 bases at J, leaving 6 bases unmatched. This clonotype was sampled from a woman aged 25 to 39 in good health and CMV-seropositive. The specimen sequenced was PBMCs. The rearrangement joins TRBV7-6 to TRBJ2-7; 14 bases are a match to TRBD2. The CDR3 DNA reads TGTGCCAGCAGCTTGGGGACTAGCGGGAGTGTGGACGAGCAGTACTTC. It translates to CASSLGTSGSVDEQYF.